These 29 T cell receptor beta chains share one sample of origin, sequenced in a study of shared clonotypes between healthy human individuals. Clones were read by immunoSEQ multiplex PCR, and TCRdb kept only the in-frame ones, dropping some. Among around 100,000 clones listed, approximately 70% were seen once. The specimen sequenced was memory CD8+ T cells sorted from blood. Subset described: CD45RO+ cells pooled with CCR7-negative TemRA cells. The receptors stem from a woman in her thirties in good health.

The genes are TRBV2 and TRBJ1-5; the D is unclear. This CDR3 has 13 residues. Per germline, CDR1 SNHLY and CDR2 FYNNEI. The V and J ends lost 3 bases and 1 base respectively, with 4 bases between them. The CDR3 DNA follows: TGTGCCAGCAGTGATCAGAGCAATCAGCCCCAGCATTTT. Encoded protein: CASSDQSNQPQHF.

The chain carries TRBV5-6 and TRBJ2-7, with 10 bases identical to TRBD2. V was pared by 0 bases and J by 2 bases, with 2 bases of the junction left unmatched. Germline CDR1 SGHDT, CDR2 YYEEEE. The CDR3 length is 15 residues. Here the CDR3 reads CASSLVAGGTYEQYF. In DNA, the CDR3 is TGTGCCAGCAGCTTGGTAGCGGGAGGTACCTACGAGCAGTACTTC.

The V gene is TRBV19, the J gene TRBJ2-6, with 11 bases fitting TRBD2. The CDR3 totals 19 residues. The ends lost 3 bases at V and 0 bases at J; junction bases unmatched: 7. Germline loops: CDR1 LNHDA, CDR2 SQIVND (reference sequence). CDR3 coding DNA: TGTGCCAGTAGTATCGTATGGCTAGCGGGAGGCTCTGGGGCCAACGTCCTGACTTTC. Its translation is CASSIVWLAGGSGANVLTF.

V is TRBV27 and J is TRBJ2-7, with TRBD2 matching over 10 bases. The germline gives CDR1 MNHEY, CDR2 SMNVEV (reference sequence). V shed 6 bases, J shed 6 bases, and the junction held 8 bases outside the gene matches. CDR3 size: 14 residues. The CDR3: CASSILAGEREQYF. The CDR3 nucleotides read TGTGCCAGCAGCATCCTAGCGGGAGAACGCGAGCAGTACTTC.

Ten or more counts support this clone. The chain couples TRBV9 to TRBJ1-2; 7 bases fit TRBD1. J gave up 4 bases and V 0 bases, and 9 bases lay outside the gene matches. The germline V gene encodes CDR1 SGDLS and CDR2 YYNGEE. This CDR3 spans 16 amino acids. The CDR3 loop is CASSVELRDSPYGYTF. The DNA of the CDR3 is TGTGCCAGCAGCGTAGAATTAAGGGACAGCCCCTATGGCTACACCTTC.

This chain uses TRBV19 with TRBJ1-1, with D possibly TRBD1 on 6 matching bases. The V end lost 9 bases, the J end lost 6 bases, and 14 bases lay between the germline ends. Per germline, CDR1 LNHDA and CDR2 SQIVND (reference sequence). This CDR3 is 12 amino acids long. The CDR3, as DNA: TGTGCCAGCAGCCCTACAGGGTCTGAAGCTTTCTTT. Translated: CASSPTGSEAFF.

V and J are TRBV11-2 and TRBJ2-7; D gene unclear. V lost 0 bases, J lost 2 bases, and 11 bases lay in between. Germline assignment: CDR1 SGHAT and CDR2 FQNNGV. The CDR3 contains 15 residues. The CDR3 DNA reads as TGTGCCAGCAGCTTAGATCTCGACGGCCCCTACGAGCAGTACTTC. This sequence encodes CASSLDLDGPYEQYF.

The CDR3 protein is CAWRRGSQETQYF. The CDR3 DNA follows: TGTGCCTGGAGGCGGGGGAGCCAAGAGACCCAGTACTTC. The chain recombines TRBV30 with TRBJ2-5; 7 bases are shared with TRBD2. This CDR3 comprises 13 residues. J lost 1 base, V lost 3 bases, and 2 bases had no gene match. Germline V gives CDR1 GTSNPN, CDR2 SVGIG (reference sequence).

This rearrangement joins TRBV7-9 to TRBJ2-5, with D uncertain. CDR3 length: 11 residues. Trimming removed 5 bases at V and 5 bases at J, with 6 bases between. The germline V gene has CDR1 SEHNR and CDR2 FQNEAQ (reference sequence). The CDR3 reads CASSIKETQYF. The DNA of the CDR3 is TGTGCCAGCAGCATAAAGGAGACCCAGTACTTC.

The rearrangement links TRBV6-1 to TRBJ2-7; 11 bases map to TRBD2. Germline loops: CDR1 MNHNS, CDR2 SASEGT. This CDR3 region has 15 residues. Trimming cost V 4 bases and J 0 bases; bases outside gene matches: 2. CDR3 in amino acids: CASSVGTSGSYEQYF. The DNA for the CDR3 is TGTGCCAGCAGTGTGGGGACTAGCGGCTCCTACGAGCAGTACTTC.

Turning to this clone: Other nucleotide sequences in the sample specify the same CDR3. The chain is built from TRBV7-9 and TRBJ2-1; a possible D gene is TRBD2 (6 bases). Trimming removed 5 bases from V and 2 bases from J, with 16 bases in between. Germline lookup yields CDR1 SEHNR and CDR2 FQNEAQ (reference sequence). The CDR3 loop spans 16 amino acids. CDR3 sequence reads: CASSPRGGSAYNEQFF. CDR3 DNA: TGTGCCAGCAGCCCACGCGGAGGGAGTGCCTACAATGAGCAGTTCTTC.

Within the sample, this clone is medium-sized. The chain has TRBV19 and TRBJ2-7; 10 nucleotides align to TRBD2. V was pared by 8 bases and J by 3 bases, with 4 bases of the junction left unmatched. The CDR3 runs to 13 residues. Germline V lookup: CDR1 LNHDA, CDR2 SQIVND (reference sequence). The DNA for the CDR3 is TGTGCCAGTGGGGCTAGCGGGAGCTACGAGCAGTACTTC. Its translation is CASGASGSYEQYF.

This clone was picked up one time. The V gene is TRBV6-5, the J gene TRBJ2-1, with a tentative D call TRBD2 (6 bases). V was cut by 2 bases and J by 7 bases, with 15 bases left in between. The CDR3 is 15 residues long. Germline assignment: CDR1 MNHEY and CDR2 SVGAGI. The CDR3 sequence is CASSYAGGADNEQFF. CDR3 nucleotides: TGTGCCAGCAGTTACGCAGGCGGGGCCGATAATGAGCAGTTCTTC.

This chain connects TRBV7-9 to TRBJ1-1; D is undetermined. With 7 bases removed from V and 5 bases from J, the gap between germline ends came to 20 bases. The CDR3 totals 15 residues. Germline values: CDR1 SEHNR, CDR2 FQNEAQ (reference sequence). CDR3: CASIGPGPRVTEAFF. The CDR3 DNA reads TGTGCCAGCATTGGCCCGGGTCCTAGGGTTACTGAAGCTTTCTTT.

V gene TRBV6-6 combines with J gene TRBJ2-1; D not certain. Per germline, CDR1 MNHNY and CDR2 SVGAGI (reference sequence). With 2 bases removed from V and 5 bases from J, the gap between germline ends came to 10 bases. The CDR3 has 14 residues. The CDR3 nucleotides are TGTGCCAGCAGTTACACAAGGACGGACAATGAGCAGTTCTTC. Amino acid sequence: CASSYTRTDNEQFF.

This chain links TRBV6-1 with TRBJ1-2, with D unresolved. CDR3 length: 15 residues. The ends were cut back, 4 bases at V and 2 bases at J, with 14 bases in the middle. Germline-derived CDR1 and CDR2 are MNHNS and SASEGT. The CDR3 DNA follows: TGTGCCAGCAGTGCGCCCTTTACAGTCAACTATGGCTACACCTTC. This encodes CASSAPFTVNYGYTF.

The chain couples TRBV19 to TRBJ2-2; 11 bases match TRBD2. This CDR3 region has 18 residues. The germline V gene has CDR1 LNHDA and CDR2 SQIVND (reference sequence). The V gene end was trimmed by 4 bases and the J gene end by 2 bases; junction bases not matched to a gene: 9. CDR3: CASSTTSGSSTNTGELFF. The CDR3 nucleotides are TGTGCCAGTAGTACAACTAGCGGGAGCAGTACTAACACCGGGGAGCTGTTTTTT.

The chain combines TRBV30 with TRBJ2-1; D unclear. Germline CDR1 reads GTSNPN; CDR2 reads SVGIG (reference sequence). Between the trimmed V and J ends, which lost 5 bases and 5 bases, there was a span of 13 bases. The CDR3 spans 13 residues. CDR3 amino acids: CAWSQRKHNEQFF. The CDR3 coding sequence is TGTGCCTGGTCCCAGCGCAAACACAATGAGCAGTTCTTC.

The table lists this clone with a count of one. This sequence joins TRBV7-3 and TRBJ2-5, with 7 nucleotides matching TRBD2. The V gene end was trimmed by 5 bases and the J gene end by 3 bases; junction bases not matched to a gene: 18. CDR3 size: 18 residues. From germline, CDR1 is SGHTA and CDR2 FQGTGA. CDR3 nucleotides: TGTGCCAGCAGCCTCCCTCCCGTTGCGGGAGAGGGTGAAGAGACCCAGTACTTC. This codes for CASSLPPVAGEGEETQYF.

V is TRBV7-2 and J is TRBJ2-3; no definite D call. The germline V gene has CDR1 SGHTA and CDR2 FQGNSA. The CDR3 consists of 16 residues. Trimming cost V 2 bases and J 0 bases, with 12 bases left between them. Here the CDR3 reads CASSLIWLTSTDTQYF. The DNA for the CDR3 is TGTGCCAGCAGCTTAATCTGGCTAACTAGCACAGATACGCAGTATTTT.

For this clone: The junction departs from the called germline gene at one end, perhaps through a read error. The genes are TRBV6-5 and TRBJ2-3, with unresolved D. This CDR3 has 13 residues. The germline gives CDR1 MNHEY, CDR2 SVGAGI. CDR3 region: CASSEWPENTQCF. The CDR3 DNA reads TGTGCCAGCAGTGAATGGCCTGAGAATACGCAGTGTTTT.

This clone was observed at least ten times. V usage is TRBV4-1 and J usage is TRBJ2-7; tentatively, D is TRBD1 (5 bases). Germline-derived CDR1 and CDR2 are MGHRA and YSYEKL. Trimming took off 4 bases at V and 7 bases at J, with 14 bases between the two ends. The CDR3 contains 13 residues. CDR3 in amino acids: CASSPDIQREQYF. In DNA, the CDR3 is TGCGCCAGCAGCCCGGACATCCAGCGTGAGCAGTACTTC.

The CDR3 sequence is CASSQDRVGEETQYF. The CDR3 DNA is TGCGCCAGCAGCCAAGATCGCGTGGGCGAAGAGACCCAGTACTTC. This chain joins TRBV4-1 and TRBJ2-5; D gene unclear. From germline, CDR1 is MGHRA and CDR2 YSYEKL. This CDR3 contains 15 residues. V was pared by 0 bases and J by 3 bases, with 11 bases between.

The chain joins TRBV19 to TRBJ1-5; a possible D gene is TRBD1 (6 bases). V lost 6 bases and J 4 bases, leaving 13 bases between the germline ends. The germline V gene has CDR1 LNHDA and CDR2 SQIVND (reference sequence). CDR3 size: 14 residues. The CDR3 spells CASRRTDDNQPQHF. The CDR3 region has the DNA TGTGCCAGTAGGAGGACAGACGATAATCAGCCCCAGCATTTT.

This clone was counted between two and nine times. The V and J genes are TRBV11-2 and TRBJ2-7, with 9 bases that match TRBD1. The CDR3 sequence is 14 residues long. The ends lost 5 bases at V and 5 bases at J; junction bases unmatched: 7. Germline V gives CDR1 SGHAT, CDR2 FQNNGV. The CDR3 DNA sequence: TGTGCCAGCAGCCGAGGGACAGGGATCCACGAGCAGTACTTC. The encoded protein is CASSRGTGIHEQYF.

The chain combines TRBV11-2 with TRBJ1-2; D is unclear. The CDR3 is 13 residues long. The V end was cut by 1 base, the J end by 7 bases, with 10 bases between. Germline CDR1 is SGHAT and CDR2 is FQNNGV. CDR3 residues: CASSLAGESGYTF. The DNA for the CDR3 is TGTGCCAGCAGCTTAGCTGGGGAGTCTGGCTACACCTTC.

The chain links TRBV18 to TRBJ1-4, with 10 bases identical to TRBD1. The germline gives CDR1 KGHSH, CDR2 LQKENI. CDR3 length: 18 residues. The V and J ends lost 6 bases and 5 bases, in that order; junction bases with no gene match: 15. This chain's CDR3 is CASSYDFPRGQGNEKLFF. The CDR3 region has the DNA TGTGCCAGCTCCTACGATTTTCCAAGGGGACAGGGGAATGAAAAACTGTTTTTT.

This clone was seen only once. The chain links TRBV28 to TRBJ2-7; 12 positions match TRBD2. Trimming removed 0 bases from V and 6 bases from J; junction bases left unmatched: 12. The CDR3 has 18 residues. Germline CDR1 and CDR2: MDHEN and SYDVKM. The CDR3 loop is CASSLCDLTSGRSGEQYF. The CDR3 DNA follows: TGTGCCAGCAGTTTATGCGACCTGACTAGCGGGAGATCAGGCGAGCAGTACTTC. The full variable domain, completed using reference TRBV28 and TRBJ2-7, is DVKVTQSSRYLVKRTGEKVFLECVQDMDHENMFWYRQDPGLGLRLIYFSYDVKMKEKGDIPEGYSVSREKKERFSLILESASTNQTSMYLCASSLCDLTSGRSGEQYFGPGTRLTVT.

This clone qualifies as medium-sized (0.01 to 0.1%). V and J are TRBV6-5 and TRBJ2-3, with D possibly being TRBD1 (7 bases). The V and J ends lost 1 base and 6 bases respectively, with 11 bases between them. Germline loops: CDR1 MNHEY, CDR2 SVGAGI. This CDR3 has 14 amino acids. The CDR3 DNA is TGTGCCAGCAGTTACTGGCAGGGGGGCGATACGCAGTATTTT. Its translation: CASSYWQGGDTQYF.